Following are 14 T cell receptor beta chains from one sample sequenced in a study of blood T cell repertoires in COVID-19 (dated by TCRdb to 2020 to 2021). The library was made by the immunoSEQ multiplex PCR assay. TCRdb took over this immuneACCESS table, retaining in-frame rearrangements with V and J assigned. Such tables are incomplete; in checked studies, under half of the missing clones stem from an unresolved V gene, and the remainder is unexplained. The sample yields about 160,000 clones; roughly 84% were counted once. Approximately 5.4% of the sample is taken by the ten largest. The sequencing input was peripheral blood. All receptors derive from a woman aged 45 to 65 with COVID-19, enrolled during active disease.

V gene TRBV14 combines with J gene TRBJ2-7; TRBD1 aligns across 8 bases. The CDR3 has 15 amino acids. V shed 2 bases and J 5 bases; nucleotides not matched to a gene: 8. The germline V gene encodes CDR1 SGHDN and CDR2 FVKESK. CDR3 sequence: CASSQNRGYGHEQYF. The CDR3 nucleotides read TGTGCCAGCAGCCAAAACAGGGGGTACGGCCACGAGCAGTACTTC.

This clone was counted between two and nine times. V is TRBV30 and J is TRBJ2-1; TRBD2 matches at 10 bases. Trimming took 0 bases from V and 9 from J; bases not matched to a gene: 8. CDR3 size: 15 residues. CDR1 GTSNPN and CDR2 SVGIG come from the germline V gene (reference sequence). CDR3: CAWSVSSGGSFEQFF. In nucleotides, the CDR3 is TGTGCCTGGAGTGTTTCTAGCGGGGGATCGTTTGAGCAGTTCTTC.

A remark on this clone: Germline and junction disagree at one end, which may indicate a read error. CDR3 region: CASSEGLAGPTDTQYF. The CDR3 coding sequence is TGTGCCAGCAGCGAAGGACTAGCGGGTCCCACAGATACGCAGTATTTT. J is TRBJ2-3 and V is TRBV2; 11 bases are shared with TRBD2. The CDR3 is 16 amino acids. In germline, CDR1 is SNHLY, CDR2 FYNNEI.

This rearrangement joins TRBV7-9 to TRBJ2-5, with 8 bases that match TRBD1. With V trimmed by 7 bases and J by 6 bases, 7 bases remained unmatched. The CDR3 consists of 13 residues. CDR1 and CDR2 from the germline V gene are SEHNR and FQNEAQ (reference sequence). CDR3 amino acids: CASNDRGKQTQYF. CDR3 nucleotides: TGTGCCAGCAACGACAGGGGCAAGCAGACCCAGTACTTC.

The count of this clone is one. The chain has TRBV6-5 and TRBJ1-2; unclear D gene. Germline V gene sequence: CDR1 MNHEY, CDR2 SVGAGI. V dropped 9 bases and J dropped 0 bases, with 14 bases sitting between them. The CDR3 sequence is 14 residues long. CDR3 sequence: CASASRRSNYGYTF. CDR3 sequence (DNA): TGTGCCAGTGCGAGTCGGAGATCTAACTATGGCTACACCTTC.

Of note for this clone: The sample contains more than one DNA sequence encoding this CDR3. The V call is TRBV18, the J call TRBJ1-1, with a possible D match to TRBD1 (6 bases). The ends were cut back, 3 bases at V and 1 base at J, with 6 bases in the middle. The germline gives CDR1 KGHSH, CDR2 LQKENI. This CDR3 is built from 13 residues. The CDR3 here is CASSPGQNTEAFF. The CDR3 DNA reads TGTGCCAGCTCACCGGGACAGAACACTGAAGCTTTCTTT.

V and J are TRBV2 and TRBJ1-6; TRBD1 might be the D (6 bases). Trimming shortened V by 4 bases and J by 7 bases, and 14 bases separated the two germline ends. The CDR3 is 15 residues long. Germline V CDR1 and CDR2: SNHLY, FYNNEI. In nucleotides, the CDR3 is TGTGCCAGCAGTGTCGGACAGTGGTCGAATTCACCCCTCCACTTT. It codes for CASSVGQWSNSPLHF.

The chain employs TRBV25-1 and TRBJ1-1; TRBD1 aligns across 7 bases. The V gene's germline CDR1 is MGHDK and CDR2 SYGVNS. There are 15 residues in the CDR3. Germline trimming cut 3 bases from V and 2 bases from J; bases unmatched to any gene: 6. For the CDR3, the DNA is TGTGCCAGCAGTGAGACAGGGTTAGGTAACACTGAAGCTTTCTTT. As protein: CASSETGLGNTEAFF. Full variable domain (outside the CDR3, taken from reference TRBV25-1 and TRBJ1-1): EADIYQTPRYLVIGTGKKITLECSQTMGHDKMYWYQQDPGMELHLIHYSYGVNSTEKGDLSSESTVSRIRTEHFPLTLESARPSHTSQYLCASSETGLGNTEAFFGQGTRLTVV.

The rearrangement uses TRBV5-6 and TRBJ1-4; D gene ambiguous. CDR1 is SGHDT, CDR2 YYEEEE, per germline. This CDR3 region has 13 residues. Deletions cut 1 base from V and 5 bases from J, with 6 bases between. Here the CDR3 DNA reads TGTGCCAGCAGCTTGTCCGGGAATGAAAAACTGTTTTTT. Translation gives CASSLSGNEKLFF.

The V and J genes are TRBV19 and TRBJ2-3; 7 bases match TRBD1. Germline assignment: CDR1 LNHDA and CDR2 SQIVND (reference sequence). The CDR3 is 16 residues long. Unmatched junction bases numbered 13, after V lost 7 bases and J lost 3 bases. CDR3 region: CASKVSSGTETDTQYF. CDR3 nucleotides: TGTGCCAGTAAAGTCTCATCCGGGACAGAGACAGATACGCAGTATTTT.

In this sample, this clone turned up once. The chain employs TRBV11-2 and TRBJ1-5; 12 bases match TRBD1. V dropped 4 bases and J dropped 6; count of bases not matched to a gene: 4. The CDR3 totals 15 residues. Germline loops: CDR1 SGHAT, CDR2 FQNNGV. CDR3 residues: CASSSGTGGFQPQHF. The CDR3 nucleotides read TGTGCCAGCAGCTCCGGGACAGGGGGCTTTCAGCCCCAGCATTTT.

The rearrangement uses TRBV11-2 and TRBJ1-1; D unresolved. Germline V CDR1 and CDR2: SGHAT, FQNNGV. This CDR3 has 14 amino acids. Deletions cut 1 base from V and 1 base from J, with 7 bases between. The CDR3 spells CASSLGGGNTEAFF. Written as DNA, the CDR3 is TGTGCCAGCAGCTTAGGTGGAGGGAACACTGAAGCTTTCTTT.

This clone was recorded once. V is TRBV18 and J is TRBJ2-5; D gene uncertain. This CDR3 contains 14 residues. The V gene's germline CDR1 is KGHSH and CDR2 LQKENI. With 3 bases removed from V and 5 bases from J, the gap between germline ends came to 13 bases. CDR3 DNA: TGTGCCAGCTCACCGAGAGGCGCGCAGGAGACCCAGTACTTC. This sequence encodes CASSPRGAQETQYF.

V is TRBV14 and J is TRBJ2-5; TRBD2 aligns across 15 bases. Germline CDR1 reads SGHDN; CDR2 reads FVKESK. The CDR3 covers 17 residues. V lost 3 bases and J lost 4; bases outside the gene matches: 6. CDR3 DNA sequence: TGTGCCAGCAGCCACGGACTAGCGGGGGGGCTGGGAGAGACCCAGTACTTC. Amino acid sequence: CASSHGLAGGLGETQYF.